The entry below describes one T cell receptor beta chain. Assay used: immunoSEQ multiplex PCR; TCRdb lists only in-frame clones, some missing. Here the sample spans approximately 220,000 clones, about 82% being singletons. This record belongs to a study of blood T cell repertoires in COVID-19. Study-level information: COVID-19 samples collected from the United States, Italy and Spain covered acute and convalescent phases. The cDNA or gDNA used as material had been derived from T cells, B-cell-depleted T cells, or PBMCs.

The germline CDR1 and CDR2 sequences are SGHTA and FQGNSA. J was trimmed by 2 bases and V by 4 bases; bases with no gene match: 4. The CDR3 sequence is 15 residues long. V gene TRBV7-2 combines with J gene TRBJ2-1; TRBD1 matches at 8 bases. The sequence was obtained from a woman aged 80 or over with acute or convalescent COVID-19. The specimen was peripheral blood. CDR3 in amino acids: CASSSQTGAYNEQFF. For the CDR3, the DNA is TGTGCCAGCAGCTCCCAGACAGGGGCCTACAATGAGCAGTTCTTC.